The clone carrying this T cell receptor (beta chain) was seen only a few times. The data belong to a study of blood T cells in healthy people across ages. Using a J-beta primer mix together with a sample-barcoded 5' primer, a second PCR was run for about 6 to 12 cycles. Using its own MiXCR run on the 5' RACE reads, TCRdb lists one record per CDR3 protein. The repertoire includes about 680,000 distinct CDR3 sequences, about 52% of them detected once, and 25% to 35% sits in the top ten. Total RNA was isolated from each sample in quantities of at least 5 micrograms. The sequence was obtained from a woman aged 60-75 years in good health. The sequenced material came from blood.

The CDR3 reads CASAGQANTEAFF. The CDR3 DNA reads as TGTGCCAGCGCAGGACAGGCCAACACTGAAGCTTTCTTT. The V and J genes are TRBV18 and TRBJ1-1; TRBD1 agrees at 7 bases. J gave up 2 bases and V 8 bases, and 5 bases lay outside the gene matches. Germline-derived CDR1 and CDR2 are KGHSH and LQKENI. The CDR3 runs to 13 residues.